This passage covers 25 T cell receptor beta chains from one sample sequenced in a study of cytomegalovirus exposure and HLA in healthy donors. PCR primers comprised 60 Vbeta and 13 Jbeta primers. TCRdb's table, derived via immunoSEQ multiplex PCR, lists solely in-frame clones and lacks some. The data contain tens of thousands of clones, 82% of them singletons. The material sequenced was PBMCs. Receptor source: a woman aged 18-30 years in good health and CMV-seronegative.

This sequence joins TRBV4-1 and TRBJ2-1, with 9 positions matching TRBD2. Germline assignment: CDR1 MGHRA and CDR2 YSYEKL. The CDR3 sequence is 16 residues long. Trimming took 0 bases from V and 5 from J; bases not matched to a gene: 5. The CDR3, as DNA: TGCGCCAGCAGCCAAGATAGAAGCGGGAGGCACAATGAGCAGTTCTTC. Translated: CASSQDRSGRHNEQFF.

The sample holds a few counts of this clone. The CDR3 region has the DNA TGTGCCAGCAGGAGGCAAGGGGTGACTAATGAAAAACTGTTTTTT. It specifies CASRRQGVTNEKLFF. The chain employs TRBV2 and TRBJ1-4, with D possibly being TRBD1 (5 bases). Per the germline V gene, CDR1 is SNHLY and CDR2 is FYNNEI. Trimming took off 6 bases at V and 2 bases at J, with 13 bases between the two ends. This CDR3 is 15 amino acids long.

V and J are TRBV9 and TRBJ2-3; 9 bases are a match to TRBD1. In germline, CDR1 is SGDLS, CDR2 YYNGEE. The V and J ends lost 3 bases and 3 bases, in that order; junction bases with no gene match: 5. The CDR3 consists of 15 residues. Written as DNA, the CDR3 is TGTGCCAGCAGCGCTGGGACAGGGAGAACAGATACGCAGTATTTT. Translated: CASSAGTGRTDTQYF.

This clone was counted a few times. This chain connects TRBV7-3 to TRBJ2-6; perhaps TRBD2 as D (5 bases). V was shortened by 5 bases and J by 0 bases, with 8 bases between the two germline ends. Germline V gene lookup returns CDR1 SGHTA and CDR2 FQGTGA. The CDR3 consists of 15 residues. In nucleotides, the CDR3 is TGTGCCAGCAGCCCGGGGAGCTCTGGGGCCAACGTCCTGACTTTC. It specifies CASSPGSSGANVLTF.

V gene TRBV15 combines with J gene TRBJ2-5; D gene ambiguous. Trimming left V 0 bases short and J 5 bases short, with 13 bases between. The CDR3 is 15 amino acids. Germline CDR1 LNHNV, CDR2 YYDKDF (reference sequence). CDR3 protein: CATSRDRNRRETQYF. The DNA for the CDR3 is TGTGCCACCAGCAGAGATAGAAACCGTCGGGAGACCCAGTACTTC. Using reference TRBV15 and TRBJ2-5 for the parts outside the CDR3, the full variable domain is DAMVIQNPRYQVTQFGKPVTLSCSQTLNHNVMYWYQQKSSQAPKLLFHYYDKDFNNEADTPDNFQSRRPNTSFCFLDIRSPGLGDTAMYLCATSRDRNRRETQYFGPGTRLLVL.

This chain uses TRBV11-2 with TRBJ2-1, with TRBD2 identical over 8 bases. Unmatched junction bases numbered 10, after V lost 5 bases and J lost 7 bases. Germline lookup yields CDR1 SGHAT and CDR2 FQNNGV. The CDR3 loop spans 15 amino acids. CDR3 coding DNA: TGTGCCAGCAGCCGCGCCGGACTAGCAGGAAATGAGCAGTTCTTC. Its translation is CASSRAGLAGNEQFF.

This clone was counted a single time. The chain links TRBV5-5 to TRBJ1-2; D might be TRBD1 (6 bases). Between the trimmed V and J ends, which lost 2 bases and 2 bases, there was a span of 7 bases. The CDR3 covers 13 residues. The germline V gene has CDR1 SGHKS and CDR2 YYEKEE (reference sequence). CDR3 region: CASSFDRNYGYTF. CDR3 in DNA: TGTGCCAGCAGCTTCGACAGGAACTATGGCTACACCTTC.

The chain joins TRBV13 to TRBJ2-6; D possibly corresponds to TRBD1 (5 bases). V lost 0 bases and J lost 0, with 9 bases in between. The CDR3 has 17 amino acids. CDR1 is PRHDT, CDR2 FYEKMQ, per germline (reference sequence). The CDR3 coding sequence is TGTGCCAGCAGCTTAGGGACAGCCGTCTCTGGGGCCAACGTCCTGACTTTC. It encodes CASSLGTAVSGANVLTF. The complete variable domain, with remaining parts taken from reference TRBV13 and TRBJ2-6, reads AAGVIQSPRHLIKEKRETATLKCYPIPRHDTVYWYQQGPGQDPQFLISFYEKMQSDKGSIPDRFSAQQFSDYHSELNMSSLELGDSALYFCASSLGTAVSGANVLTFGAGSRLTVL.

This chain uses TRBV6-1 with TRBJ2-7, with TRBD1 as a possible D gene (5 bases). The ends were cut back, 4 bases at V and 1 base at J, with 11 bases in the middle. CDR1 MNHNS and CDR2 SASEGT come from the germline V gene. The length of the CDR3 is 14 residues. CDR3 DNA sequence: TGTGCCAGCAGTGGACAGTCAAGTTCCTACGAGCAGTACTTC. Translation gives CASSGQSSSYEQYF.

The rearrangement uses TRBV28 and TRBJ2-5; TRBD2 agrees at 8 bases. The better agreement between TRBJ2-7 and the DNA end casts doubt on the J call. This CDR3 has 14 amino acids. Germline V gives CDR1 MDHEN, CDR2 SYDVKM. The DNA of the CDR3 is TGTGCCAGCTTTACTAGCGGAGGCCCCTACGAGCAGTACTTC. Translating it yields CASFTSGGPYEQYF.

CDR3 amino acids: CASSISGEQYF. The CDR3 region has the DNA TGTGCCAGTAGTATTTCGGGCGAGCAGTACTTC. The chain carries TRBV19 and TRBJ2-7; D unclear. The CDR3 length is 11 residues. CDR1 is LNHDA and CDR2 is SQIVND in the germline V gene (reference sequence). Trimming removed 3 bases at V and 6 bases at J, with 6 bases between. Combining the CDR3 with reference TRBV19 and TRBJ2-7 gives the whole variable domain DGGITQSPKYLFRKEGQNVTLSCEQNLNHDAMYWYRQDPGQGLRLIYYSQIVNDFQKGDIAEGYSVSREKKESFPLTVTSAQKNPTAFYLCASSISGEQYFGPGTRLTVT.

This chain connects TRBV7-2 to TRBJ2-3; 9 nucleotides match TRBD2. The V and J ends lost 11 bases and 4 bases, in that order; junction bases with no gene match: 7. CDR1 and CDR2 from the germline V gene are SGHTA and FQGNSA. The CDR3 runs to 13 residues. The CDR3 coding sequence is TGTGCCGAGCGGGGGGTAGGGCCAGATACGCAGTATTTT. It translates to CAERGVGPDTQYF.

CDR3 sequence reads: CAISGAGLFYNEQFF. The CDR3 DNA sequence: TGTGCCATCAGTGGAGCGGGACTCTTCTACAATGAGCAGTTCTTC. V gene TRBV10-3 combines with J gene TRBJ2-1, with 7 nucleotides matching TRBD2. J gave up 3 bases and V 4 bases, and 6 bases lay outside the gene matches. Per the germline V gene, CDR1 is ENHRY and CDR2 is SYGVKD. CDR3 length: 15 amino acids.

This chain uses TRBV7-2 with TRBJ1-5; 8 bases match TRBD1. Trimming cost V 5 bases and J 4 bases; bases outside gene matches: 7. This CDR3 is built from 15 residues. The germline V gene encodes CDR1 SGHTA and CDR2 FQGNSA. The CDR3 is CASSLTGAQNQPQHF. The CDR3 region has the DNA TGTGCCAGCAGCCTGACAGGGGCTCAGAATCAGCCCCAGCATTTT.

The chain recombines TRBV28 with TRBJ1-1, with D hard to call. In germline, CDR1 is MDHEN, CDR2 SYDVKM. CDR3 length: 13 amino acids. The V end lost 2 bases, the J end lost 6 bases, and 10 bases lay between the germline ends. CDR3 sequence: CASSLSREAEAFF. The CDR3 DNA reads TGTGCCAGCAGTTTAAGTCGCGAGGCTGAAGCTTTCTTT.

CDR3 coding DNA: TGTGCCAGTAGGGGGGGGAGGCCGAGAGGCGACGAAAAACTGTTTTTT. This sequence encodes CASRGGRPRGDEKLFF. The rearrangement uses TRBV19 and TRBJ1-4; D is perhaps TRBD1 (5 bases). The CDR3 sequence is 16 residues long. V lost 6 bases, J lost 8 bases, and 22 bases lay in between. Germline V gene sequence: CDR1 LNHDA, CDR2 SQIVND (reference sequence).

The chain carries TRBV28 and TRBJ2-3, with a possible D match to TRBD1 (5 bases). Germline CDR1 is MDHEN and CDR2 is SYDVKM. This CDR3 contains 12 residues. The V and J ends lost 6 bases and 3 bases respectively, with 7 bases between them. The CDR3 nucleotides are TGTGCCAGCAGAGGGGTAACAGATACGCAGTATTTT. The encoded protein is CASRGVTDTQYF.

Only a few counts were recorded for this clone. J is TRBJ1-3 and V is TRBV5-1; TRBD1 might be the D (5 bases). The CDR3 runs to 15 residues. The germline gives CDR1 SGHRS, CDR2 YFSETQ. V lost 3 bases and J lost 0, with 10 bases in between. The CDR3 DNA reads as TGCGCCAGCAGCTGGGGGGAGGTCTCTGGAAACACCATATATTTT. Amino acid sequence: CASSWGEVSGNTIYF.

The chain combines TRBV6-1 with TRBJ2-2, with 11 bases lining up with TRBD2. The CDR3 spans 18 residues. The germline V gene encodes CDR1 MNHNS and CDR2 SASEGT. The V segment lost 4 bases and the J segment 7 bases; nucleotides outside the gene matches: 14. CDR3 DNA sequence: TGTGCCAGCAGTGGGGGTAGCGGGAGGGCCAAAAGAAGCGGGGAGCTGTTTTTT. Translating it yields CASSGGSGRAKRSGELFF.

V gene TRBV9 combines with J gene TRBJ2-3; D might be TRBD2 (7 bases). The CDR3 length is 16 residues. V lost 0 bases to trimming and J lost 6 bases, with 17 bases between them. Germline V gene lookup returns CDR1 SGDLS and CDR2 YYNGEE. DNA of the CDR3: TGTGCCAGCAGCGTAGGTTTGGGACTAAGGGGGGATACGCAGTATTTT. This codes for CASSVGLGLRGDTQYF.

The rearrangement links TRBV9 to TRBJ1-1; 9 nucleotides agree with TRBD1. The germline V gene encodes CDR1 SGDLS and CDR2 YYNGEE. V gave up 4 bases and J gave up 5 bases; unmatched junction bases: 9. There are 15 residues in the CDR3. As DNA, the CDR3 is TGTGCCAGCAGCTTCCGGGACAGGGAAGGGACTGAAGCTTTCTTT. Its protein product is CASSFRDREGTEAFF.

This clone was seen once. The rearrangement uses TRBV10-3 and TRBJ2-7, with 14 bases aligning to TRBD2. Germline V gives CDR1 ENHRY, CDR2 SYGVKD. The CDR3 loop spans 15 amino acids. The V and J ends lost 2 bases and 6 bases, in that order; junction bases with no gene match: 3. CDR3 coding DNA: TGTGCCATCAGTGAGAGTGGGACTAGCGGGAGCGAGCAGTACTTC. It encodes CAISESGTSGSEQYF.

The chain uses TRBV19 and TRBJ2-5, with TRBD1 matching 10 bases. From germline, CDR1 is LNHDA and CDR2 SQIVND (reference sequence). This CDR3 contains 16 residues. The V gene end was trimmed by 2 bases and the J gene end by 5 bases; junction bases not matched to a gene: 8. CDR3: CASSIQRTGGDETQYF. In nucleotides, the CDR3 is TGTGCCAGTAGTATACAACGGACAGGGGGGGATGAGACCCAGTACTTC.

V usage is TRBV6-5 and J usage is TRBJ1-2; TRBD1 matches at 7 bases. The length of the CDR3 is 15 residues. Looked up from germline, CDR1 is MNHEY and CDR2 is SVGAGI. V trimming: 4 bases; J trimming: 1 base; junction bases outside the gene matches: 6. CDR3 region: CASSSLTGNNYGYTF. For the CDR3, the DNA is TGTGCCAGCAGTTCCCTGACAGGGAATAACTATGGCTACACCTTC.

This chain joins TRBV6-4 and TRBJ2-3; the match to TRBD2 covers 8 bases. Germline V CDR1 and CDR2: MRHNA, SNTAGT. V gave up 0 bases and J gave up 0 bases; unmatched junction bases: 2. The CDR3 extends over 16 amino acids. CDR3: CASSDSSGGSTDTQYF. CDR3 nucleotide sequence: TGTGCCAGCAGTGACTCTTCGGGAGGGAGCACAGATACGCAGTATTTT.